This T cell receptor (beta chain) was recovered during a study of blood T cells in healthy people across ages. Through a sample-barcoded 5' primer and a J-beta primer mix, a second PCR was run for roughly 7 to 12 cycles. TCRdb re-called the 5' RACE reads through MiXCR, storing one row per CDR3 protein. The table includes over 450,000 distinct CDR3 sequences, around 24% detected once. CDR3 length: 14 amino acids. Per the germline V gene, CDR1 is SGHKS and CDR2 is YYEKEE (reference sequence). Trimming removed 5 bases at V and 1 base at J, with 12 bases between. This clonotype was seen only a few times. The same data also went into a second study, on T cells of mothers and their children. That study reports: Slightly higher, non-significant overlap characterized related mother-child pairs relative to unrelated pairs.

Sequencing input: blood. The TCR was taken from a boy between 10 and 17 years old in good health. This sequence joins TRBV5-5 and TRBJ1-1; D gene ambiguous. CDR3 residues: CASSPPRENTEAFF. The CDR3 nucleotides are TGTGCCAGCAGTCCGCCGAGGGAGAACACTGAAGCTTTCTTT.